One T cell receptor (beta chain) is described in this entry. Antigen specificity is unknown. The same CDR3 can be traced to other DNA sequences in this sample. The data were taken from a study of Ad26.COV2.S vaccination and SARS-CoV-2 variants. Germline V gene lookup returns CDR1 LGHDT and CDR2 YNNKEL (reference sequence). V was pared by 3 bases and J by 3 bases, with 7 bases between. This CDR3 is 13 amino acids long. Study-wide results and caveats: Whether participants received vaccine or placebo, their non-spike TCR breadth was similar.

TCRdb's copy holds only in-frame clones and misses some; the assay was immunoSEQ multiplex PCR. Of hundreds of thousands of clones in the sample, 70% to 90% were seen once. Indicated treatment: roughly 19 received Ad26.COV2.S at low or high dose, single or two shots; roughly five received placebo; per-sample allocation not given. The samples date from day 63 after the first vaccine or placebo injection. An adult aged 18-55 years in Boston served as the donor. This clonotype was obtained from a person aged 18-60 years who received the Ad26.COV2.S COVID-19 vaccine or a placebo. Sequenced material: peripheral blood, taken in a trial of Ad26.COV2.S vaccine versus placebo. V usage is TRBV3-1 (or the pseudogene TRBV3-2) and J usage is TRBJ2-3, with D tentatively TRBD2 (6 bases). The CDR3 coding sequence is TGTGCCAGCAGCCAGAGCGGGACAGATACGCAGTATTTT. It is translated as CASSQSGTDTQYF.